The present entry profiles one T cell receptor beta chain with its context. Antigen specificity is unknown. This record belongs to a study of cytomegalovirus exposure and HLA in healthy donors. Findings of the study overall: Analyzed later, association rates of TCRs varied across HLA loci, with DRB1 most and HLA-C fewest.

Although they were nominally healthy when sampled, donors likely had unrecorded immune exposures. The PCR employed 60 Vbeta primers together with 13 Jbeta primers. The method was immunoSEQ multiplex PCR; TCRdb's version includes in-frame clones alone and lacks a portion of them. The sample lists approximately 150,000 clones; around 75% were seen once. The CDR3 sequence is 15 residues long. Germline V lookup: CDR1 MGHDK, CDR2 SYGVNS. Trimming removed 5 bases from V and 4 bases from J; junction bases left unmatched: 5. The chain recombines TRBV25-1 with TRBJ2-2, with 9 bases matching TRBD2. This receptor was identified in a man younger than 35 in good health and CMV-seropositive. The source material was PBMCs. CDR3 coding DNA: TGTGCCAGCAGTAAAGGACTAGCGCCCACCGGGGAGCTGTTTTTT. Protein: CASSKGLAPTGELFF.